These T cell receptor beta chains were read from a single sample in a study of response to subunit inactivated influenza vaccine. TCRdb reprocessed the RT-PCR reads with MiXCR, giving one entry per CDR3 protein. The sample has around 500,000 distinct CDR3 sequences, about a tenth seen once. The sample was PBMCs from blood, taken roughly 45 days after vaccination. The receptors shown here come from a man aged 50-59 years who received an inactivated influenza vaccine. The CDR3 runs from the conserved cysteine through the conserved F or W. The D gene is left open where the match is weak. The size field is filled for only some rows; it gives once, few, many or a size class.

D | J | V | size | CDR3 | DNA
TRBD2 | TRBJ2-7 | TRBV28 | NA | CASSGQTSGRALYEQYF | TGTGCCAGCAGTGGTCAGACTAGCGGGAGGGCCCTCTACGAGCAGTACTTC
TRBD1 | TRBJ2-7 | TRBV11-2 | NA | CASSLIGQGIMSTYEQYF | TGTGCCAGCAGCTTAATAGGACAGGGAATTATGTCGACCTACGAGCAGTACTTC
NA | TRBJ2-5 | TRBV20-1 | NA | CSAPGQGNFAQYF | TGCAGTGCTCCGGGGCAGGGAAACTTTGCCCAGTACTTC
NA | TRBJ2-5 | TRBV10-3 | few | CAISESWMKTQYF | TGTGCCATCAGTGAGTCCTGGATGAAGACCCAGTACTTC
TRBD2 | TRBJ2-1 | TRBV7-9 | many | CASTLAGHEQFF | TGTGCCAGCACTCTAGCGGGACATGAGCAGTTCTTC
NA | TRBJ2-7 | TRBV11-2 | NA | CASSLGGGPDSYF | TGTGCCAGCAGCTTAGGTGGGGGGCCTGATTCGTACTTC
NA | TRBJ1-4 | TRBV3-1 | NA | CASSQTPAYPTNEKLFF | TGTGCCAGCAGCCAAACACCAGCGTATCCAACTAATGAAAAACTGTTTTTT
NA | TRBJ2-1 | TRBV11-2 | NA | CASSFLRWDGNSYNEQFF | TGTGCCAGCAGCTTCCTCCGGTGGGACGGCAACTCCTACAATGAGCAGTTCTTC
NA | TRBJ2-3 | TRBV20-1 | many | CSARGTGNTDTQYF | TGCAGTGCTAGAGGAACCGGAAACACAGATACGCAGTATTTT
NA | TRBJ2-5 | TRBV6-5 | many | CASSYGSLQETQYF | TGTGCCAGCAGTTACGGCAGCCTCCAAGAGACCCAGTACTTC
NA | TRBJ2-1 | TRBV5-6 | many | CASSPDGNEQFF | TGTGCCAGCAGCCCGGATGGCAATGAGCAGTTCTTC
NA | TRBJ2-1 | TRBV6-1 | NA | CASSGPGRTYNEQFF | TGTGCCAGCAGCGGACCGGGACGGACCTACAATGAGCAGTTCTTC
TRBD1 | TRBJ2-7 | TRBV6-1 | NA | CASSRTTGGSYEQYF | TGTGCCAGCAGTCGAACCACAGGGGGCTCCTACGAGCAGTACTTC
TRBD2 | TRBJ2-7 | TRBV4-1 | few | CASSQRTSGGPISSYEQYF | TGCGCCAGCAGCCAAAGGACTAGCGGGGGGCCCATAAGCTCCTACGAGCAGTACTTC
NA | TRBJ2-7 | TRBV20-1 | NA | CSATLDRYEQYF | TGCAGTGCGACCCTCGATAGGTACGAGCAGTACTTC
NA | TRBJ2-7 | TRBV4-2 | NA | CASSQSGTFYEQYF | TGTGCCAGCAGCCAATCCGGGACATTCTACGAGCAGTACTTC
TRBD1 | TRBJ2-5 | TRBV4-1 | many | CASSQDGQGEETQYF | TGCGCCAGCAGCCAAGATGGACAGGGGGAAGAGACCCAGTACTTC
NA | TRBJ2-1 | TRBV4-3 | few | CASSQEGVGRYNEQFF | TGCGCCAGCAGCCAAGAAGGGGTAGGGCGCTACAATGAGCAGTTCTTC
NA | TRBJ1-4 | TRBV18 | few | CASSPPGERGVEKLFF | TGTGCCAGCTCACCACCGGGGGAAAGGGGCGTTGAAAAACTGTTTTTT
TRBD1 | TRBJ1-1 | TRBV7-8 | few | CASSRQGGGAFF | TGTGCCAGCAGCCGACAGGGCGGTGGAGCTTTCTTT
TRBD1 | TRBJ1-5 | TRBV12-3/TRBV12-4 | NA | CASSWTGRHQPQHF | TGTGCCAGCAGCTGGACAGGGCGCCATCAGCCCCAGCATTTT
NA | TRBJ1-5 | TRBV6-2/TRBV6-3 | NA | CASSFGPGDDSNQPQHF | NA
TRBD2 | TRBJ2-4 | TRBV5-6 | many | CASSLAGFLAGGPIAKNIQYF | TGTGCCAGCAGCTTGGCCGGGTTCCTAGCGGGAGGCCCAATAGCCAAAAACATTCAGTACTTC
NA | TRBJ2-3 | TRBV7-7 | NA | CASSLHSTDTQYF | TGTGCCAGCAGCTTGCATAGCACAGATACGCAGTATTTT
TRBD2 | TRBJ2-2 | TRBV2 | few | CASKGLAAAGELFF | TGTGCCAGCAAGGGACTAGCGGCGGCCGGGGAGCTGTTTTTT
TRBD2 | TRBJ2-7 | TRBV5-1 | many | CASSLEPSGTYEQYF | TGCGCCAGCAGCTTGGAGCCTAGCGGAACCTACGAGCAGTACTTC
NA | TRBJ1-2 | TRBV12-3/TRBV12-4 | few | CASSFDSPIYGYTF | TGTGCCAGCAGTTTTGATTCACCCATCTATGGCTACACCTTC
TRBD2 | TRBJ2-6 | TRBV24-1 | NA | CATSDSRLAGTSGANVLTF | TGTGCCACCAGTGATTCAAGACTAGCGGGGACCTCTGGGGCCAACGTCCTGACTTTC
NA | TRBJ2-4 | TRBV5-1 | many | CASSSNRDNIQYF | TGCGCCAGCAGCTCTAACCGGGACAACATTCAGTACTTC
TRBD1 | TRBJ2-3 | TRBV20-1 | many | CSANPGQGAFGRGTDTQYF | TGCAGTGCCAACCCGGGACAGGGGGCTTTTGGACGTGGCACAGATACGCAGTATTTT
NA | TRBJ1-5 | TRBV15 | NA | CATSSRDGYNQPQHF | TGTGCCACCAGCAGCCGGGACGGATACAATCAGCCCCAGCATTTT
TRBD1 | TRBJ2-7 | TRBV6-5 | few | CASSYSVGQGYEQYF | TGTGCCAGCAGTTACTCGGTGGGACAGGGGTACGAGCAGTACTTC